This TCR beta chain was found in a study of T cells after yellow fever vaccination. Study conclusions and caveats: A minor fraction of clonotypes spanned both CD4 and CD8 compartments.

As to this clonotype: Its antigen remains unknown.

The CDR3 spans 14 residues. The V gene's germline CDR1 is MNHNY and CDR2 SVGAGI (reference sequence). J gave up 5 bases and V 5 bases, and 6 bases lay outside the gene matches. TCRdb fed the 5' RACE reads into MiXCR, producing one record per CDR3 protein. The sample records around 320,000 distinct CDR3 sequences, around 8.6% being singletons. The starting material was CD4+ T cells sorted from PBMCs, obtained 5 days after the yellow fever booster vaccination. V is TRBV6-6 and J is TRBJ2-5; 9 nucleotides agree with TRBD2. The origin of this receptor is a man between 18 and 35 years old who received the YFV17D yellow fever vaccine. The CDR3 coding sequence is TGTGCCAGCAGTACCGCGGGGGGGCCGGAGACCCAGTACTTC. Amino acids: CASSTAGGPETQYF.